This T cell receptor beta chain was observed in a study of CD8 T cells in ankylosing spondylitis (dated by TCRdb to 2016 to 2017). General notes on the study: The study profiled T cell receptor beta repertoires in healthy donors and ankylosing spondylitis patients to find disease-linked TCR variants. In total, the full study cohort was made up of 108 healthy donors and 25 to 30 ankylosing spondylitis patients. Peripheral blood was sampled, and synovial fluid was additionally collected from ankylosing spondylitis patients.

This clonotype has at least ten counts. Its antigen target is currently unknown. Nothing much larger sits one base from this clone, and base qualities are not available. TCRdb names Illumina HiSeq 2500 as the instrument used. Quantitative 5'-RACE with molecular barcodes was the method used to prepare the TCR beta libraries. In the original analysis: A new computational method, built on a probabilistic model of VDJ rearrangement, was used to identify disease-linked TCR variants. The public reads were quality trimmed at Q25 with fastp and then assembled into clones with MiXCR by TCRdb, keeping productive beta chains. Here each entry gathers all rows of one CDR3 protein and keeps the most common genes and DNA. TCRdb, not the original authors, processed these V and J calls. Here the sample has around 280,000 distinct CDR3 sequences; around 20% occur a single time. The ten largest clones capture roughly 8% of the sample.

Study-level results and caveats: Blood from ankylosing spondylitis patients appeared to be characterized by a TCR beta motif made up of about 8 highly homologous amino acid variants. Some TCR beta motif variants had previously been reported in synovial fluid and blood of reactive arthritis patients, which suggested common disease-initiation mechanisms. According to the report, matched synovial fluid samples from ankylosing spondylitis patients were significantly enriched for the disease-linked clones. A CD8+ phenotype was shown by the disease-linked clones, which were found at relatively low frequencies in peripheral blood.

As encoded in the germline V gene, CDR1 is MGHRA while CDR2 is YSYEKL. Measured from the cysteine to the phenylalanine, the CDR3 is 15 residues long. The read is trimmed to its CDR3 DNA, 45 bases read in frame from base 1. Relative to germline, V is missing 5 bases and J is missing 5 bases, with 8 bases of the junction outside any gene match. The sequenced sample consisted of blood, either unsorted or a sorted T cell fraction (not recorded which). The rearrangement combines TRBV4-1 with TRBJ2-2, and 7 bases in between align with TRBD1. This sequence originates from a male donor with ankylosing spondylitis or in good health (not recorded which). The nucleotide sequence reads as follows: TGCGCCAGCAGCACGCGACAGGGAGAGACCGGGGAGCTGTTTTTT. Translation gives CASSTRQGETGELFF.